The T cell receptor (beta chain) under discussion was sequenced for a study of OX40 agonist ivuxolimab in advanced cancers. Study-wide context: Participants, approximately 83% male, averaged about 56 years of age, ranging from roughly 20 to 85.

TCRdb keeps only in-frame clones here, not all; method: immunoSEQ multiplex PCR. The repertoire holds about 53,000 clones, with 70% to 80% as singletons. The receptor comes from an adult with an advanced solid tumor such as melanoma, head and neck, liver or kidney cancer. Sequences were derived from CD4+ or CD8+ T cells sorted from blood, sampled in a trial of the OX40 agonist ivuxolimab.

The CDR3 region is CASSQTRGNGYTF. For the CDR3, the DNA is TGCGCCAGCAGCCAGACGAGGGGCAATGGCTACACCTTC. V usage is TRBV4-1 and J usage is TRBJ1-2; tentative D call: TRBD1 (5 bases). Between the trimmed V and J ends, which lost 3 bases and 6 bases, there was a span of 11 bases. The germline CDR1 and CDR2 sequences are MGHRA and YSYEKL. CDR3 length: 13 amino acids.